Listed here are 18 T cell receptor beta chains from one sample, sequenced in a study of T-cell memory formation after mild COVID-19. Via MiXCR, TCRdb re-called the 5' RACE reads, giving one row per CDR3 protein. The table records approximately 170,000 distinct CDR3 sequences, 10% to 15% of them present only once. The sequencing sample was made of PBMCs or a T cell subset sorted from them (not recorded which). These receptors were obtained from a man in his late teens or twenties who had mild COVID-19 (a few samples of this study predate the infection). Cell type and time point are not known.

The chain carries TRBV9 and TRBJ2-3, with 7 bases that match TRBD2. The CDR3 has 17 residues. CDR1 and CDR2 from the germline V gene are SGDLS and YYNGEE. J was trimmed by 1 base and V by 3 bases; bases with no gene match: 11. The CDR3 loop is CASSGSLPGGGTDTQYF. The DNA of the CDR3 is TGTGCCAGCAGCGGTAGCCTCCCGGGAGGAGGCACAGATACGCAGTATTTT.

The V gene is TRBV7-6, the J gene TRBJ2-1; 7 positions match TRBD2. In germline, CDR1 is SGHVS, CDR2 FNYEAQ. The V and J ends lost 7 bases and 0 bases, in that order; junction bases with no gene match: 6. The CDR3 extends over 15 amino acids. The CDR3, as DNA: TGTGCCAGCACCGGGGAGCGGGGCTCCTACAATGAGCAGTTCTTC. This encodes CASTGERGSYNEQFF.

The chain employs TRBV20-1 and TRBJ2-1; 9 positions agree with TRBD2. Germline CDR1 DFQATT, CDR2 SNEGSKA (reference sequence). V was clipped by 6 bases and J by 2 bases; unmatched bases: 5. CDR3 size: 14 residues. DNA of the CDR3: TGCAGTGCACTGGGCGGGGGGGCCTACAATGAGCAGTTCTTC. Protein product: CSALGGGAYNEQFF.

This clonotype occurred a few times. The J gene is TRBJ1-2, the V gene TRBV7-2; no definite D call. In germline, CDR1 is SGHTA, CDR2 FQGNSA. The CDR3 spans 14 residues. The ends were cut back, 7 bases at V and 3 bases at J, with 15 bases in the middle. The CDR3 spells CASTRVNLDYGYTF. CDR3 DNA: TGTGCCAGCACCCGAGTGAACCTGGACTATGGCTACACCTTC.

Only a few counts were recorded for this clonotype. This chain connects TRBV5-4 to TRBJ1-6; 10 bases fit TRBD1. After removal of 6 bases from V and 13 bases from J, the junction contained 10 bases not matched to a gene. Germline lookup yields CDR1 SGHNT and CDR2 YYREEE (reference sequence). The CDR3 sequence is 14 residues long. The CDR3 here is CASTNRTGGAPLHF. The CDR3 nucleotides are TGTGCCAGCACCAACAGGACAGGGGGAGCTCCCCTCCACTTT.

This clonotype was counted only a few times. The chain carries TRBV20-1 and TRBJ2-3; 7 positions agree with TRBD1. This CDR3 contains 12 residues. Germline CDR1 is DFQATT and CDR2 is SNEGSKA (reference sequence). The V and J ends lost 3 bases and 6 bases, in that order; junction bases with no gene match: 3. This chain's CDR3 is CSASQGEDTQYF. The CDR3 DNA reads as TGCAGTGCTAGTCAGGGGGAGGATACGCAGTATTTT.

The sample holds many counts of this clonotype. The rearrangement links TRBV7-2 to TRBJ2-5; 10 bases are shared with TRBD1. This CDR3 has 16 residues. Per germline, CDR1 SGHTA and CDR2 FQGNSA. J lost 5 bases, V lost 1 base, and 7 bases had no gene match. The CDR3 sequence: CASSLVGTGDWETQYF. CDR3 DNA: TGTGCCAGCAGCTTAGTCGGGACAGGGGACTGGGAGACCCAGTACTTC.

This clonotype was detected only a few times. One end of the junction varies from germline; a read error may be responsible. The gene calls are TRBV7-2 and TRBJ1-1; D remains unclear. Germline CDR1 reads SGHTA; CDR2 reads FQGNSA. The CDR3 sequence is 13 residues long. This CDR3 is CASSLVRNTGAFF. DNA of the CDR3: TGTGCCAGCAGCTTAGTGAGGAACACTGGAGCTTTCTTT.

This clonotype turned up a few times. This chain links TRBV6-5 with TRBJ2-7; D remains ambiguous. This CDR3 region has 11 residues. Germline loops: CDR1 MNHEY, CDR2 SVGAGI. Trimming pared 5 bases from V and 7 bases from J, leaving 9 bases between. In DNA, the CDR3 is TGTGCCAGCAGTAAGGGTAAAGAGCAGTACGTC. Its protein is CASSKGKEQYV.

The rearrangement links TRBV5-1 to TRBJ1-5; TRBD1 agrees at 7 bases. The ends lost 4 bases at V and 1 base at J; junction bases unmatched: 5. CDR3 size: 15 residues. Germline V gene data show CDR1 as SGHRS and CDR2 as YFSETQ. CDR3 coding DNA: TGCGCCAGCAGCCTACAGGGGCTGAGCAATCAGCCCCAGCATTTT. Protein sequence: CASSLQGLSNQPQHF.

This clonotype was observed a handful of times. This chain joins TRBV11-2 and TRBJ1-4; perhaps TRBD1 as D (5 bases). CDR1 is SGHAT, CDR2 FQNNGV, per germline. The CDR3 spans 16 residues. V gave up 5 bases and J gave up 11 bases, with 24 bases separating them. CDR3 nucleotide sequence: TGTGCCAGCAGCGTAGTCGGGACCCTTGGCCTAGGGAAACTGTTTTTT. Protein: CASSVVGTLGLGKLFF.

The rearrangement links TRBV6-5 to TRBJ1-5; D remains unclear. Germline-derived CDR1 and CDR2 are MNHEY and SVGAGI. V was clipped by 6 bases and J by 7 bases, with 22 bases between them. The CDR3 runs to 16 residues. CDR3 bases: TGTGCCAGCAGATCCCGACGGGGTCATTTAGGACAGCCCCAGCATTTT. Residues: CASRSRRGHLGQPQHF.

This clonotype was found many times. V and J are TRBV7-9 and TRBJ2-2; TRBD1 matches at 9 bases. The length of the CDR3 is 16 residues. Per the germline V gene, CDR1 is SEHNR and CDR2 is FQNEAQ (reference sequence). Trimming took 5 bases from V and 1 from J; bases not matched to a gene: 5. DNA for the CDR3: TGTGCCAGCAGCCCCCCGGGACAGGGGAACACCGGGGAGCTGTTTTTT. This encodes CASSPPGQGNTGELFF.

V is TRBV20-1 and J is TRBJ1-2; D not resolved. Germline V gives CDR1 DFQATT, CDR2 SNEGSKA (reference sequence). The CDR3 length is 12 residues. Between the trimmed V and J ends, which lost 2 bases and 8 bases, there was a span of 12 bases. Here the CDR3 reads CSARQEVGGYTF. Here the CDR3 DNA reads TGCAGTGCTAGACAAGAGGTCGGCGGCTACACCTTC.

This clonotype was seen a few times. V and J are TRBV5-1 and TRBJ2-3; D ambiguous. The germline V gene has CDR1 SGHRS and CDR2 YFSETQ. Deletions cut 4 bases from V and 2 bases from J, with 14 bases between. This CDR3 contains 15 residues. CDR3 residues: CASSIGRPHTDTQYF. The DNA for the CDR3 is TGCGCCAGCAGCATCGGACGCCCTCACACAGATACGCAGTATTTT.

This clonotype has more than one count but fewer than ten. The rearrangement joins TRBV4-1 to TRBJ2-1; 11 nucleotides line up with TRBD2. Per germline, CDR1 MGHRA and CDR2 YSYEKL. The CDR3 runs to 15 residues. The J segment lost 9 bases and the V segment lost 2 bases, leaving 6 bases of the junction unmatched. The CDR3 here is CASSQTLAGGLEQFF. The CDR3 nucleotides are TGCGCCAGCAGCCAAACTTTAGCGGGGGGGCTTGAGCAGTTCTTC.

Only a few counts were recorded for this clonotype. The chain links TRBV6-6 to TRBJ2-7, with 7 bases aligning to TRBD2. The V gene end was trimmed by 7 bases and the J gene end by 3 bases; junction bases not matched to a gene: 9. The CDR3 loop spans 14 amino acids. Germline CDR1 is MNHNY and CDR2 is SVGAGI (reference sequence). The CDR3 is CASNHGAGNYEQYV. CDR3 DNA sequence: TGTGCCAGCAACCACGGAGCGGGGAACTACGAGCAGTACGTC.

This clonotype was recorded at least ten times. V gene TRBV25-1 combines with J gene TRBJ1-2; no firm D call. The CDR3 sequence is 14 residues long. Trimming shortened V by 4 bases and J by 4 bases, and 13 bases separated the two germline ends. From germline, CDR1 is MGHDK and CDR2 SYGVNS. The CDR3 here is CASSAGVRSYGYTF. CDR3 coding DNA: TGTGCCAGCAGTGCCGGGGTACGAAGCTATGGCTACACCTTC.